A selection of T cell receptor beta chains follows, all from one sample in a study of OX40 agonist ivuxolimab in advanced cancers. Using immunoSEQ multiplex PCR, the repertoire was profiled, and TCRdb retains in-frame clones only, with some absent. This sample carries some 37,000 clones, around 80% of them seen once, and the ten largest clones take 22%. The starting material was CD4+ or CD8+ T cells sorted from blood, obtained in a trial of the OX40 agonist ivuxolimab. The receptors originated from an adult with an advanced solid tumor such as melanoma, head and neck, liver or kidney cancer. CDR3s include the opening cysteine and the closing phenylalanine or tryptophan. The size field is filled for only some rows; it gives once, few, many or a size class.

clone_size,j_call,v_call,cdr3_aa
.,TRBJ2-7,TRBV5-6,CASSLSLSGTEQYF
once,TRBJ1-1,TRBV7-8,CASSADRRTEAFF
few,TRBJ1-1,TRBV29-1,CSVNRLNTEAFF
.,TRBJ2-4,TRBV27,CASSPAGTGGGIQYF
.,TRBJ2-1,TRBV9,CASSVVGTTDNEQFF
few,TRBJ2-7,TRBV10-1,CASSQGGTYEQYF
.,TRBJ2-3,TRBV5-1,CASSLDLARTDTQYF
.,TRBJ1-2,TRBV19,CASSMWPSINYGYTF
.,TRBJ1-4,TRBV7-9,CASSLQGAEKLFF
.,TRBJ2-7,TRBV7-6,CASSSTGLAGAEQYF
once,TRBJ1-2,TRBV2,CASSEGYGYTF
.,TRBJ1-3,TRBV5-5,CASSLERRGLGNTIYF
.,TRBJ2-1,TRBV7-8,CASSLGLAGGREQFF
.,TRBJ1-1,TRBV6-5,CASSYLPRRGTEAFF
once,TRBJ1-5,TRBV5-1,CASSPSGVDQPQHF
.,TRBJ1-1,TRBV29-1,CSVLAGGMNTEAFF
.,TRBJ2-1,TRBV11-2,CASSSTGASNNEQFF
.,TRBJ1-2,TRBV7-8,CASSFGRGEGYTF
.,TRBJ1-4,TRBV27,CASSLNFGVGEKLFF
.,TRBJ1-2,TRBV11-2,CASSGAVGDGYTF
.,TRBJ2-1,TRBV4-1,CASSQGLAGAYEQFF
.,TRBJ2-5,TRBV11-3,CASSLGGNEETQYF
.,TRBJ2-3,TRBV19,CASSIIAGGPWDTQYF
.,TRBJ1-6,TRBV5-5,CASSEGQLNSPLHF
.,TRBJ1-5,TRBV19,CASRMEGFGEHQPQHF
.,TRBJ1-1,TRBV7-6,CASSLTRYTEAFF
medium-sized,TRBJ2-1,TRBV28,CASRTGASNEQFF
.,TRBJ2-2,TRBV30,CAWSVPGLNTGELFF
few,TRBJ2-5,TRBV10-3,CAISGLAGGPKETQYF
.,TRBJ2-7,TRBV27,CASRGHRDRAHEQYF
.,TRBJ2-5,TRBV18,CASSGDRQETQYF
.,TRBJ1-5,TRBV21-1,CASSKALCKGQGPYDQPQHF
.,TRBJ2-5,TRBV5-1,CASSPRGYETQYF
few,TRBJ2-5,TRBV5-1,CASSRGSGTETQYF
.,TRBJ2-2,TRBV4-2,CASSQDQISGGAGGELFF
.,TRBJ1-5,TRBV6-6,CASRSDRVANQPQHF
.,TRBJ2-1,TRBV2,CASTGSSYNEQFF
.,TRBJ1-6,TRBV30,CAWSFLGSNSPLHF
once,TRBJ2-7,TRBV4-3,CASSQDRGRIQYF
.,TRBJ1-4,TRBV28,CASRTGGLGEKLFF
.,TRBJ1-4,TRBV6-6,CASSPGRSHEKLFF
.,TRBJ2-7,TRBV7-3,CASSFSKGNYYEQYF
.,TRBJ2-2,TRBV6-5,CASRDRGIGELFF
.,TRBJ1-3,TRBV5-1,CASSDGSASGNTIYF
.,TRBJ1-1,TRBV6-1,CASRPRAVNTEAFF
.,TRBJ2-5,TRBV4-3,CASSQVGESETQYF
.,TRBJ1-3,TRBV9,CASSPRTFAGNTIYF